Included here is one T cell receptor beta chain sequence, with context. The antigen remains unidentified. This sample's time point: persistent/refractory GD, antithyroid drugs over 5 years with positive TRAb. After RNA was extracted from PBMCs, the TCR library was made from it. Patient provenance is recorded as an endocrinology department in Xi'an, China. EDTA tubes collected around 8.7 milliliters of peripheral blood. The sample belongs to a study of regulatory T cells in long-lasting Graves disease. The V segment lost 3 bases and the J segment 5 bases; nucleotides outside the gene matches: 11. The V gene's germline CDR1 is SGHDN and CDR2 FVKESK. The CDR3 has 16 amino acids. Study observations and caveats: Patients with persistent disease showed a bias toward TRBV28, TRBJ1-2 and TRBJ2-5.

Both iRepertoire HTBI primers and Arm-PCR of CDR3 regions were used to build the TCR beta libraries. TCRdb reprocessed the multiplex PCR reads via MiXCR and lists one record per CDR3 protein. The sample includes around 460,000 distinct CDR3 sequences, 22% of them seen just once. The material sequenced was peripheral blood mononuclear cells (PBMCs), taken when the disease was refractory, from a patient treated with antithyroid drugs. This clonotype originated in a female donor with Graves disease. The rearrangement links TRBV14 to TRBJ2-7; 9 bases align to TRBD2. CDR3 in amino acids: CASSHLFAGGRDEQYF. In DNA form, the CDR3 reads TGTGCCAGCAGCCACCTCTTTGCGGGAGGGCGGGACGAGCAGTACTTC.